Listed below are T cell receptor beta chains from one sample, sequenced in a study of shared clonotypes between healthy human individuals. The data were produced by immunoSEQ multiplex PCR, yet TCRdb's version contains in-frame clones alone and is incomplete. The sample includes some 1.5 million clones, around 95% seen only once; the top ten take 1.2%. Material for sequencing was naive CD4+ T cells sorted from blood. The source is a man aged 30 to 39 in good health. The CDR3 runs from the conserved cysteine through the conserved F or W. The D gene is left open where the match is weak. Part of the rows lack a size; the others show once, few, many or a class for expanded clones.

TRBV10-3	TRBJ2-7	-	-	TGTGCCATCAGCGCAGCTGGAATAAATACCTACGAGCAGTACTTC	CAISAAGINTYEQYF
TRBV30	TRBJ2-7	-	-	TGTGCCTGGAGTGTACTTTTGGGGCGCAACGAGCAGTACTTC	CAWSVLLGRNEQYF
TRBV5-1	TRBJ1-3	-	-	TGCGCCAGCAGCCTATTACAGGGCGCTGGAAACACCATATATTTT	CASSLLQGAGNTIYF
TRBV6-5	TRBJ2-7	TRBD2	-	TGTGCCAGCAGGGGACTAGCGCCCGCCTACGAGCAGTACTTC	CASRGLAPAYEQYF
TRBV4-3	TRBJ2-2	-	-	TGCGCCAGCAGCCAAGATCTTTCTAGAGGGAACACCGGGGAGCTGTTTTTT	CASSQDLSRGNTGELFF
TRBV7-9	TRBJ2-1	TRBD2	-	TGTGCCAGCAGCCCAGGGACTAGCGGGAGCGATGAGCAGTTCTTC	CASSPGTSGSDEQFF
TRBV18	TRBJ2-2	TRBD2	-	TGTGCCAGCTCACCACGCGCTAGCGGGAGGGTAGGCGGGGAGCTGTTTTTT	CASSPRASGRVGGELFF
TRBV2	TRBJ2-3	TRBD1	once	TGTGCCAGCCGTAGGACAGGGGGAGGGGATACGCAGTATTTT	CASRRTGGGDTQYF
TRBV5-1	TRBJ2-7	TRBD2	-	TGCGCCAGCAGCCCTGGACTAGCGGGAGTATCCTACGAGCAGTACTTC	CASSPGLAGVSYEQYF
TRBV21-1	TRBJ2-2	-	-	TGTGCCAGCAGCAAAAGAACTAGCGGGGACCCGGGGTCAACCGGGGAGCTGTTTTTT	CASSKRTSGDPGSTGELFF
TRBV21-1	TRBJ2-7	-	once	TGTGCCAGCAGCAACAGGGACAGGGACCCCTCCTACGAGCAGTACTTC	CASSNRDRDPSYEQYF
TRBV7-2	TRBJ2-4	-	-	TGTGCCAGCAGCTTAGGCGGGCAGGAAATCATTCAGTACTTC	CASSLGGQEIIQYF
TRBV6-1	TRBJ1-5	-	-	TGTGCCAGCAGTGAATACGGCCTATATAGCAATCAGCCCCAGCATTTT	CASSEYGLYSNQPQHF
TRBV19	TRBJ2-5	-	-	TGTGCCAGTAGTATAACGGGAGCGCAAGAGACCCAGTACTTC	CASSITGAQETQYF
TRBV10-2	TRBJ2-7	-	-	TGCGCCAGCAGTGGCAGGGGGGAGGGATACGAGCAGTACTTC	CASSGRGEGYEQYF
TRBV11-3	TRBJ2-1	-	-	TGTGCCAGCAGCTTAGCGGGAGATGGGGGTCATGAGCAGTTCTTC	CASSLAGDGGHEQFF
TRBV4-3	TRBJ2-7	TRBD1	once	TGCGCCGGACTGACAGGGGATGAGCAGTACTTC	CAGLTGDEQYF
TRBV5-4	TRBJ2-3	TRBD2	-	TGTGCCAGCAGCTCCTTAGCGGGAGGGCCCACAGATACGCAGTATTTT	CASSSLAGGPTDTQYF
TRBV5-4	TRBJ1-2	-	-	TGTGCCAGCAGCCCCCTAAGGCAGGAGTCTAACTATGGCTACACCTTC	CASSPLRQESNYGYTF
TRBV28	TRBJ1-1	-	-	TGTGCCAGCAGTTTGGGGGAGATTTCGGGCACTGAAGCTTTCTTT	CASSLGEISGTEAFF
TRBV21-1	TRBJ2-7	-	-	TGTGCCAGCAGCGAGCGCGGTAGCGGGAGGATTTACGAGCAGTACTTC	CASSERGSGRIYEQYF
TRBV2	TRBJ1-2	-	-	TGTGCCAGCAGTGGACGGACACAGAATGGCTACACCTTC	CASSGRTQNGYTF
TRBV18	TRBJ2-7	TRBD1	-	TGTGCCAGCTCACCCTTTGAGGACAGGGTCTCCTACGAGCAGTACTTC	CASSPFEDRVSYEQYF
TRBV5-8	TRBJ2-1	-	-	TGTGCCAGCGGGGCCGGGACAAGCTCCTACAATGAGCAGTTCTTC	CASGAGTSSYNEQFF
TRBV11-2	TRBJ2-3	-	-	TGTGCCAGCAGCATATCCACAGGGTCGAACACAGATACGCAGTATTTT	CASSISTGSNTDTQYF
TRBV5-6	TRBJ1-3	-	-	TGTGCCAGCAGCGCCCGGATGTACAGGACCTCTGGAAACACCATATATTTT	CASSARMYRTSGNTIYF
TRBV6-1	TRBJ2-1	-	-	TGTGCCAGCAGTGAAGCGGTCGCTAGCGCAGACAATGAGCAGTTCTTC	CASSEAVASADNEQFF
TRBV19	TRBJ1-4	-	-	TGTGCCAGTAGTTTCAATACTGAAAAACTGTTTTTT	CASSFNTEKLFF